This T cell receptor (beta chain) was recorded in a study of T cell responses to AZD1222 COVID-19 vaccine. Background on the study: Second-dose intervals of approximately 4 or approximately 12 weeks were pooled.

Here immunoSEQ multiplex PCR was the method, and the copy in TCRdb shows in-frame clones only, minus some. The sample carries 100,000 to 150,000 clones, over 90% recorded once. Trimming shortened V by 10 bases and J by 7 bases, and 13 bases separated the two germline ends. CDR1 LNHDA and CDR2 SQIVND come from the germline V gene (reference sequence). The CDR3 runs 12 residues. A remark on this clone: Antigen specificity is unknown.

General observations from the study: It should be noted that donors were predominantly white British and more often female, and clonal diversity was possibly underestimated.

This specimen consisted of peripheral blood, obtained on day 0 of AZD1222 vaccination. This TCR was recovered from an adult in good health. The V call is TRBV19, the J call TRBJ1-4; D perhaps matches TRBD1 (6 bases). The DNA of the CDR3 is TGTGCCATTGGGGGCGCGAGTGAAAAACTGTTTTTT. As protein: CAIGGASEKLFF.